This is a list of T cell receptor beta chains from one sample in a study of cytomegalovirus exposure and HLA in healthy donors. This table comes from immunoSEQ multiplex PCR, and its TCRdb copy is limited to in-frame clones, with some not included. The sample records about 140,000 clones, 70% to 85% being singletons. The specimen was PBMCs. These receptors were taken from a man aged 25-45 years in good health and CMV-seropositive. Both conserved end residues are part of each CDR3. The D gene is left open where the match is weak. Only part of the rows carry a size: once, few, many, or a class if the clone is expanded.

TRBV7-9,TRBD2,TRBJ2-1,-,TGTGCCAGCAGCTCGGGACTATTAGGGAATGAGCAGTTCTTC,CASSSGLLGNEQFF
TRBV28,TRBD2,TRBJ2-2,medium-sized,TGTGCCAGCAGTTTAGGAGGACTAGCGGATAGCACCGGGGAGCTGTTTTTT,CASSLGGLADSTGELFF
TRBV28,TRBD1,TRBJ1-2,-,TGTGCCAGCAGTTTATACTTACAGGGGGCGTTATCCTTC,CASSLYLQGALSF
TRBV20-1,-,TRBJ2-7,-,TGCAGTGCTAGGCAGGGGTACGAGCAGTACTTC,CSARQGYEQYF
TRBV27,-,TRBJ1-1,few,TGTGCCAGCAGTACCAGGACAGAAGCTTTCTTT,CASSTRTEAFF
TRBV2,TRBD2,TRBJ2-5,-,TGTGCCAGCAGCCGCGAAGGACTAGCGGGGGTCCAAGAGACCCAGTACTTC,CASSREGLAGVQETQYF
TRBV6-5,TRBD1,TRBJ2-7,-,TGTGCCAGCAGTTACTCTTTCGGGACAGCCGCCGACGAGCAGTACTTC,CASSYSFGTAADEQYF
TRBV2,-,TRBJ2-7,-,TGTGCCAGCAGTGAGAGGTACGAGCAGTACTTC,CASSERYEQYF
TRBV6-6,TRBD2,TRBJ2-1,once,TGTGCCAGCAGAGAAAGCGGGAGTAGGTACAATGAGCAGTTCTTC,CASRESGSRYNEQFF
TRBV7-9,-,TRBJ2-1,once,TGTGCCAGCAGCTTAGTATACCCAGTAATGGATGAGCAGTTCTTC,CASSLVYPVMDEQFF
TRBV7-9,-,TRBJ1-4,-,TGTGCCAGCAGCTTAGGTGAGGGGAGGAATGAAAAACTGTTTTTT,CASSLGEGRNEKLFF
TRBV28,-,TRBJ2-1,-,TGTGCCAGCAGTCCGCAGGGGGGAAGTCTCGATGAGCAGTTCTTC,CASSPQGGSLDEQFF
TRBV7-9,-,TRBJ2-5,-,TGTTCCAGCAGCTGGGGGCAGGAGACCCAGTACTTC,CSSSWGQETQYF
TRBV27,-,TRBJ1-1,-,TGTGCCAGCAGCTTAAAGGCAGGGGTCGAGGGGGAAGCTTTCTTT,CASSLKAGVEGEAFF
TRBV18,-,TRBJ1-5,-,TGTGCCAGCTCACCACCCCTGGAGGCAGCTACCTCTTTCTACTATCAGCCCCAGCATTTT,CASSPPLEAATSFYYQPQHF
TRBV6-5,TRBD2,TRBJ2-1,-,TGTGCCAGCAGCCCAAGCGGGAGAGTCCCCAATGAGCAGTTCTTC,CASSPSGRVPNEQFF
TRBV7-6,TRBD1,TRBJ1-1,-,TGTGCCAGCAGCTTCACAGGGGGCGCGAGAGGGGGAAACACTGAAGCTTTCTTT,CASSFTGGARGGNTEAFF
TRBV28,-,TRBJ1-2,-,TGTGCCAGCAGTCTGACTACTGGCTACACCTTC,CASSLTTGYTF
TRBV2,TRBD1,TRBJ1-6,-,TGTGCCAGCAGTCCTTGGACAGGGGGATCCTATAATTCACCCCTCCACTTT,CASSPWTGGSYNSPLHF
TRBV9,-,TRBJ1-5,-,TGTGCCAGCAGCGTATCGAGGGCCCAAAATCAGCCCCAGCATTTT,CASSVSRAQNQPQHF
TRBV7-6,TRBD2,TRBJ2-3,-,TGTGCCAGCAGCTTTGGCGACAGCGGGGCAGATACGCAGTATTTT,CASSFGDSGADTQYF
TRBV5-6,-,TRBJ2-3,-,TGTGCCAGCAGCTTGGGTTCCGGGGATAGCACAGATACGCAGTATTTT,CASSLGSGDSTDTQYF
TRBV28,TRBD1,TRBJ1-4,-,TGTGCCAGCAGTCAACAGGGGGTGGGAACTAATGAAAAACTGTTTTTT,CASSQQGVGTNEKLFF
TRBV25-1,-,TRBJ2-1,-,TGTGCCAGCAGCGTTACTAGCAACACGTACAATGAGCAGTTCTTC,CASSVTSNTYNEQFF
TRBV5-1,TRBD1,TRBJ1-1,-,TGCGCCAGCAGCGTGGACAGGGTCGCTGAAGCTTTCTTT,CASSVDRVAEAFF
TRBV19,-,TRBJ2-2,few,TGTGCCAGTAGTTTGACAGACACCGGGGAGCTGTTTTTT,CASSLTDTGELFF
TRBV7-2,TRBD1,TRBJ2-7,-,TGTGCCAGCAGCTTAACAGGGGGTGCAGGGGACGAGCAGTACTTC,CASSLTGGAGDEQYF
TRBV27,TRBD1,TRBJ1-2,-,TGTGCCAGCAGTTTGACAGGGCGAGACTATGGCTACACCTTC,CASSLTGRDYGYTF
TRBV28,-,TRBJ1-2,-,TGTGCCAGCAGTTTAGACGATGGGAGCGGCTACACCTTC,CASSLDDGSGYTF
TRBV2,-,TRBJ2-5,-,TGTGCCAGCAACGAGGGGGACCAAGAGACCCAGTACTTC,CASNEGDQETQYF
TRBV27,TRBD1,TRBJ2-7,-,TGTGCCAGCAGTTTTACCGGACAGGGGGCGTACGAGCAGTACTTC,CASSFTGQGAYEQYF
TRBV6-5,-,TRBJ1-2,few,TGTGCCAGTCTAGGGGGAAAGGGGAGGGCGGGCGGCTACACCTTC,CASLGGKGRAGGYTF
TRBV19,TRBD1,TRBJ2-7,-,TGTGCCAGTAGTGCACAGGGGGCTAGTGGGGCCTACGAGCAGTACTTC,CASSAQGASGAYEQYF
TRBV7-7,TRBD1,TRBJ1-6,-,TGTGCTAGCAGCCTAGCCGGACAGGGGGCTTCACCCCTCCACTTT,CASSLAGQGASPLHF
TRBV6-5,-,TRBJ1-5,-,TGTGCCAGCAGTTACAGCTCTTATAGCAATCAGCCCCAGCATTTT,CASSYSSYSNQPQHF
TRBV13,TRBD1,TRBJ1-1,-,TGTGCCAGCAGCTTAAGGGGGCGGGTGGGGAACACTGAAGCTTTCTTT,CASSLRGRVGNTEAFF
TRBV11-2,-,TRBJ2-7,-,TGTGCCAGCAGGAGGTCAGCCGGGGGAGATCGCGAGCAGTACTTC,CASRRSAGGDREQYF
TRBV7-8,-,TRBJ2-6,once,TGTGCCAGCAGCTTAGATAGCAGGGCTGGGGCCAACGTCCTGACTTTC,CASSLDSRAGANVLTF
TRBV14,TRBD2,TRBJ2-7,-,TGTGCCAGCAGCAAGCTAGCGGGGGACTACGAGCAGTACTTC,CASSKLAGDYEQYF
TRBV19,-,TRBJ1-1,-,TGTGCCAGTAGTGTACAGGTTATGAACACTGAAGCTTTCTTT,CASSVQVMNTEAFF
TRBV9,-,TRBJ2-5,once,TGTGCCAGCAGCGTAGACGGAGAGACCCAGTACTTC,CASSVDGETQYF
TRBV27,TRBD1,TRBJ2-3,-,TGTGCCAGCAGTTTGGGCAGGGGGATAACAGATACGCAGTATTTT,CASSLGRGITDTQYF
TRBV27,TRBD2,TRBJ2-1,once,TGTGCCAGCAGCCGACTAGCGTTCTTCAATGAGCAGTTCTTC,CASSRLAFFNEQFF
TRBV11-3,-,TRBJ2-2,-,TGTGCCAGCAGACCGGGACTGGCTAACACCGGGGAGCTGTTTTTT,CASRPGLANTGELFF
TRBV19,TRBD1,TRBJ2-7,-,TGTGCCAGTACCAACCGGGACAGGCCCCCCTACGAGCAGTACTTC,CASTNRDRPPYEQYF
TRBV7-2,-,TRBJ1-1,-,TGTGCCAACAGGGTTGGAGGGTCGGCGAACACTGAAGCTTTCTTT,CANRVGGSANTEAFF
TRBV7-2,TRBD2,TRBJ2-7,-,TGTGCCAGCAGCTTAGGAGGGACTAGCGGGAGGGTCTACGAGCAGTACTTC,CASSLGGTSGRVYEQYF
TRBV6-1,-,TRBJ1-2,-,TGTGCCGGTCAATCACAAGCGGCCTATGGCTACACCTTC,CAGQSQAAYGYTF